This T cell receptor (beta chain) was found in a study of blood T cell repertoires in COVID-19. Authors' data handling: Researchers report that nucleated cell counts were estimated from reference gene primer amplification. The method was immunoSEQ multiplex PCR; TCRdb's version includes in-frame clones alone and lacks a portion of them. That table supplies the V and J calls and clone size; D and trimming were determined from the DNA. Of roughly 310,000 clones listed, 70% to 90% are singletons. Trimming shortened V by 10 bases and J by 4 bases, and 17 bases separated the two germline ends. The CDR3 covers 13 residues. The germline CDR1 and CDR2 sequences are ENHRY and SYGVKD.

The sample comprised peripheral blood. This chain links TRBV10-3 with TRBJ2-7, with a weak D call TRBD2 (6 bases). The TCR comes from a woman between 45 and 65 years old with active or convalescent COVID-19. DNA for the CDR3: TGTGCCACCACGGGGGACTCCACATACGAGCAGTACTTC. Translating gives CATTGDSTYEQYF.